This passage covers 11 T cell receptor beta chains from one sample sequenced in a study of chemoradiotherapy in HPV16-positive cancers. The table came from immunoSEQ multiplex PCR; TCRdb's copy has only in-frame clones and leaves some out. The sample holds approximately 7,000 clones, 89% seen once. Here the sequenced sample was tumor tissue, taken from a patient who underwent chemoradiotherapy. The receptor set was obtained from a human donor with HPV-associated anogenital cancer.

The chain is built from TRBV2 and TRBJ1-1, with D perhaps matching TRBD1 (5 bases). With 5 bases removed from V and 5 bases from J, the gap between germline ends came to 15 bases. The CDR3 is 14 amino acids. Looked up from germline, CDR1 is SNHLY and CDR2 is FYNNEI. CDR3 loop: CASSSQGVETEAFF. As DNA, the CDR3 is TGTGCCAGCAGTAGTCAGGGAGTAGAGACTGAAGCTTTCTTT.

This clone has just a few counts. The chain employs TRBV5-1 and TRBJ2-3, with D possibly being TRBD2 (5 bases). The V gene lost 0 bases and the J gene lost 0 bases, with 5 bases spanning the gap. The CDR3 extends over 14 amino acids. The germline V gene encodes CDR1 SGHRS and CDR2 YFSETQ. For the CDR3, the DNA is TGCGCCAGCAGCTTGGCGGGGAGCACAGATACGCAGTATTTT. Its translation is CASSLAGSTDTQYF.

The J gene is TRBJ2-1, the V gene TRBV4-3; D is perhaps TRBD2 (6 bases). V lost 1 base, J lost 8 bases, and 18 bases lay in between. Per the germline V gene, CDR1 is LGHNA and CDR2 is YSLEER. This CDR3 spans 16 amino acids. Here the CDR3 DNA reads TGCGCCAGCAGCCAAGGCCCCATGGCGGGAAGCTATGAGCAGTTCTTC. Translated: CASSQGPMAGSYEQFF.

This clone has a single count. This chain connects TRBV7-2 to TRBJ1-1, with D hard to call. The germline V and J ends were trimmed by 1 base and 3 bases, with 15 bases remaining between them. The CDR3 sequence is 16 residues long. Germline values: CDR1 SGHTA, CDR2 FQGNSA. CDR3 region: CASSLGRVVIYTEAFF. The CDR3 nucleotides read TGTGCCAGCAGCTTAGGCCGGGTCGTCATTTACACTGAAGCTTTCTTT.

This sequence joins TRBV6-1 and TRBJ2-1; a possible D gene is TRBD1 (6 bases). In germline, CDR1 is MNHNS, CDR2 SASEGT. This CDR3 has 13 residues. V was pared by 7 bases and J by 6 bases, with 13 bases between. CDR3 residues: CASTSGQGNEQFF. The CDR3 DNA reads as TGTGCCAGCACATCGGGACAAGGCAATGAGCAGTTCTTC.

The genes are TRBV19 and TRBJ1-2, with D possibly matching TRBD1 (6 bases). Per germline, CDR1 LNHDA and CDR2 SQIVND (reference sequence). The CDR3 extends over 14 amino acids. Trimming pared 6 bases from V and 4 bases from J, leaving 15 bases between. The DNA of the CDR3 is TGTGCCAGTAGCCCCGGGACATCACTCTATGGCTACACCTTC. Amino acids: CASSPGTSLYGYTF.

The rearrangement joins TRBV28 to TRBJ2-1; D is undetermined. Germline values: CDR1 MDHEN, CDR2 SYDVKM. Trimming shortened V by 2 bases and J by 1 base, and 9 bases separated the two germline ends. The CDR3 consists of 15 residues. This chain's CDR3 is CASSLGGPSYNEQFF. The CDR3 DNA is TGTGCCAGCAGTTTAGGTGGACCTTCCTACAATGAGCAGTTCTTC.

This rearrangement joins TRBV28 to TRBJ2-7, with 7 positions matching TRBD1. J lost 4 bases, V lost 2 bases, and 2 bases had no gene match. In germline, CDR1 is MDHEN, CDR2 SYDVKM. The CDR3 covers 13 residues. CDR3 residues: CASSLRGPYEQYF. CDR3 in DNA: TGTGCCAGCAGTTTAAGGGGGCCATACGAGCAGTACTTC.

CDR3 nucleotide sequence: TGTGCCAGCAGCTTAACAGATACGCAGTATTTT. As protein: CASSLTDTQYF. The gene calls are TRBV7-2 and TRBJ2-3, with D unclear. This CDR3 contains 11 residues. Germline lookup yields CDR1 SGHTA and CDR2 FQGNSA. Between the trimmed V and J ends, which lost 2 bases and 3 bases, there was a span of 0 bases. Full variable domain (rest looked up from reference TRBV7-2 and TRBJ2-3): GAGVSQSPSNKVTEKGKDVELRCDPISGHTALYWYRQSLGQGLEFLIYFQGNSAPDKSGLPSDRFSAERTGGSVSTLTIQRTQQEDSAVYLCASSLTDTQYFGPGTRLTVL.

This chain joins TRBV19 and TRBJ2-5; 11 bases agree with TRBD2. This CDR3 comprises 18 residues. Germline V gives CDR1 LNHDA, CDR2 SQIVND (reference sequence). V lost 4 bases and J lost 4; bases outside the gene matches: 14. The CDR3 spells CASSNSPGDLAGGETQYF. In nucleotides, the CDR3 is TGTGCCAGTAGTAATTCCCCAGGGGACCTAGCGGGAGGAGAGACCCAGTACTTC.

The chain combines TRBV28 with TRBJ1-1, with a possible D match to TRBD1 (5 bases). The CDR3 contains 16 residues. In germline, CDR1 is MDHEN, CDR2 SYDVKM. The V gene lost 5 bases and the J gene lost 1 base, with 17 bases spanning the gap. The CDR3 spells CASSPPGEGPNTEAFF. CDR3 DNA: TGTGCCAGCAGTCCCCCGGGGGAGGGTCCGAACACTGAAGCTTTCTTT.